This TCR beta chain is from a study of control samples from healthy donors and cancer patients (dated by TCRdb to 2020 to 2022). Library creation used the immunoSEQ multiplex PCR assay. What TCRdb holds here is the immuneACCESS table cut down to in-frame rearrangements. Part of the clones is not present; checked against another copy, under half of the missing clones reflect an unresolved V gene, and the others are unexplained. This sample lists over 200,000 clones; roughly 87% were detected once. The biggest ten clones account for 13% of the sample. In this sample, this clone turned up once. This receptor's antigen is unknown. Per-nucleotide qualities are absent, and no much larger clonotype sits a single base away. This clonotype was sampled from a woman aged 55-70 years with lung cancer. Material: PBMCs.

The DNA is as follows: TGTGCCACCAGTGATTGGACAGCAACGACAGAGACCCAGTACTTC. This yields the protein CATSDWTATTETQYF. The chain employs TRBV24-1 and TRBJ2-5; the D gene is perhaps TRBD1, on 6 matching bases. Trimming costs V 2 bases and J 4 bases, and their ends lie 13 bases apart. The germline V gene yields KGHDR for CDR1 and SFDVKD for CDR2. CDR3 length: 15 amino acids, cysteine to phenylalanine. The sequence is cut down to CDR3 DNA, 45 bases in frame from base 1.